Listed below are T cell receptor beta chains from one sample, sequenced in a study of sequential checkpoint blockade in melanoma. Here immunoSEQ multiplex PCR was the method, and the copy in TCRdb shows in-frame clones only, minus some. The repertoire consists of about 9,100 clones, with about 25% occurring once and the leading ten covering about 17%. The specimen comprised tumor tissue (inferred from file names), sampled from a patient given nivolumab and ipilimumab in sequence. Source of these receptors: a human donor with melanoma. Both conserved end residues are part of each CDR3. The D gene is left open where the match is weak. Size tells how often a clone was seen (once, few, many) or the class of an expanded clone, and some rows leave it out.

TGTGCCAGCAGTTACTATAACACCGGGGAGCTGTTTTTT CASSYYNTGELFF TRBV6-8 many . TRBJ2-2
TGTGCCAGCAGTTTGATGGCGGGAGACACCGGGGAGCTGTTTTTT CASSLMAGDTGELFF TRBV9 many TRBD2 TRBJ2-2
TGCGCCAGCAGCCGATCCGGGACAGGGTCTGGGGCCAACGTCCTGACTTTC CASSRSGTGSGANVLTF TRBV1 few . TRBJ2-6
TGCAGCGTTGGACAGCCGAACACTGAAGCTTTCTTT CSVGQPNTEAFF TRBV29-1 . . TRBJ1-1
TGTGCCAGCAGTTGGTTCGGGAGCTACAATGAGCAGTTCTTC CASSWFGSYNEQFF TRBV6-8 many . TRBJ2-1
TGTGCCAGTAGTATCTCGGACAGGGGGGTCTATGGCTACACCTTC CASSISDRGVYGYTF TRBV19 . TRBD1 TRBJ1-2
TGTGCCTGGAGTGTACGGGGGGCGCTGACAGATACGCAGTATTTT CAWSVRGALTDTQYF TRBV30 medium-sized . TRBJ2-3
TGCGCCGGCAGACTAGCGGGAATCTACAATGAGCAGTTCTTC CAGRLAGIYNEQFF TRBV23-1 . TRBD2 TRBJ2-1
TGTGCCAGCAGCTTAAAGGGGGAGCTCTATGGCTACACCTTC CASSLKGELYGYTF TRBV11-3 . . TRBJ1-2
TGTGCCAGCGGACCGACAGTCAATAGCAATCAGCCCCAGCATTTT CASGPTVNSNQPQHF TRBV12-5 . . TRBJ1-5
TGTGCCACCAGCAGAGACCGAATAGCCCCGGTCTATGGCTACACCTTC CATSRDRIAPVYGYTF TRBV15 . . TRBJ1-2
TGTGCCTGGTCTACATCCGGGACATTCACTGAAGCTTTCTTT CAWSTSGTFTEAFF TRBV30 few . TRBJ1-1
TGTGCCTGTAACGATAAAGAGACCCAGTACTTC CACNDKETQYF TRBV30 . . TRBJ2-5
TGTGCCAGCAGCTTGATGGCAGGGGGCGCGAGGAACACTGAAGCTTTCTTT CASSLMAGGARNTEAFF TRBV11-1 many TRBD1 TRBJ1-1
TGTGCCAGCAGTTACTCCGAGCCGGGGGAGCTGTTTTTT CASSYSEPGELFF TRBV6-8 medium-sized . TRBJ2-2
TGTGCCAGCGTCGGACAGGGGAACAATCAGCCCCAGCATTTT CASVGQGNNQPQHF TRBV19 few TRBD1 TRBJ1-5
TGTGCCATCAGTGGACTCGGGACTAGCGGGAGTAATGTCGGGGAGCTGTTTTTT CAISGLGTSGSNVGELFF TRBV6-8 many TRBD2 TRBJ2-2
TGTGCCAGCTCAAAACTAGCGGACCACACAGATACGCAGTATTTT CASSKLADHTDTQYF TRBV18 . TRBD2 TRBJ2-3
TGTGCCAGCAGTTACTGGCCAGGCGCAGATACGCAGTATTTT CASSYWPGADTQYF TRBV6-8 few . TRBJ2-3
TGCGCCAGCAGTCAATCCCACACCGGGGAGCTGTTTTTT CASSQSHTGELFF TRBV23-1 . . TRBJ2-2
TGTGCCAGCAAGCCGGGGCGGGAGCGGCGTAGGAGCAATCAGCCCCAGCATTTT CASKPGRERRRSNQPQHF TRBV6-7 . . TRBJ1-5
TGTGCCAGCATCTCGGGACAGAGCTCCTACGAGCAGTACTTC CASISGQSSYEQYF TRBV28 . TRBD1 TRBJ2-7
TGCGCCAGCAGCCTCGGACTAGCGGCCCAAGAGACCCAGTACTTC CASSLGLAAQETQYF TRBV5-1 . TRBD2 TRBJ2-5
TGTGCTAGTGGTCCGGGCCGAGCGGGAGTCTCCTACAATGAGCAGTTCTTC CASGPGRAGVSYNEQFF TRBV12-5 . TRBD2 TRBJ2-1
TGTGCCAGCAGCTACCCGGACAGGGGACACTACGAGCAGTACTTC CASSYPDRGHYEQYF TRBV7-6 few TRBD1 TRBJ2-7
TGCGCCAGCAGCTTGGGGACTAGCGGGAGGGCCTACGAGCAGTACTTC CASSLGTSGRAYEQYF TRBV5-1 . TRBD2 TRBJ2-7
TGTGCCAGCAGCGTAGGAGCCGATTTTAACTATGGCTACACCTTC CASSVGADFNYGYTF TRBV7-4 few . TRBJ1-2
TGCGCCAGCAGCTTTCCGGCCGACGTACCCTCCTACGAGCAGTACTTC CASSFPADVPSYEQYF TRBV5-1 few . TRBJ2-7
TGTGCCAGTAGTATAGCTCGAGGACAGAAGGCAGATACGCAGTATTTT CASSIARGQKADTQYF TRBV19 . . TRBJ2-3
TGCGCCAGCTCTCACCTCGGGGACGAGCAGTACTTC CASSHLGDEQYF TRBV10-2 once . TRBJ2-7
TGTGCCAGCAGCATTGGGAGCCCCTACGAGCAGTACTTC CASSIGSPYEQYF TRBV7-2 few . TRBJ2-7
TGTGCCAGTAGTATAGACCCCGACAGGGTTGGGAACACCGGGGAGCTGTTTTTT CASSIDPDRVGNTGELFF TRBV19 . TRBD1 TRBJ2-2
TGTGCCAGCAGCTTAACGGTAACCGGGGAGCTGTTTTTT CASSLTVTGELFF TRBV7-1 . . TRBJ2-2
TGTGCCAGCAGATCCCGGGACATCTCTGAAGCTTTCTTT CASRSRDISEAFF TRBV6-8 few . TRBJ1-1
TGTGCCACCCGACAGGTCCTTCGGGAGCAGTTCTTC CATRQVLREQFF TRBV9 . . TRBJ2-1
TGCGCCAGCAGCCGAACGACAGAGACCTCTGGAAACACCATATATTTT CASSRTTETSGNTIYF TRBV4-1 few . TRBJ1-3
TGTGCCAGCAGCACGACAGGTGGGGCTGAGGTGAAGCAGTACTTC CASSTTGGAEVKQYF TRBV11-3 few . TRBJ2-7
TGCGCCAGCAGCTTGGTGGCCGGACAGGGATCAGATACGCAGTATTTT CASSLVAGQGSDTQYF TRBV5-1 few TRBD1 TRBJ2-3
TGTGCCAGCAGCTTGGGACAGGGGAGTCATGAAAAACTGTTTTTT CASSLGQGSHEKLFF TRBV11-3 many TRBD1 TRBJ1-4
TGCGCCAGCAGTCCCGGCTCCTACGAGCAGTACTTC CASSPGSYEQYF TRBV10-2 medium-sized . TRBJ2-7
TGTGCCAGCAGTAACGGGTATAATTCACCCCTCCACTTT CASSNGYNSPLHF TRBV6-8 medium-sized . TRBJ1-6
TGTGCCAGCAGCCCGGCCCGGGACGGAATCTACGAGCAGTACTTC CASSPARDGIYEQYF TRBV11-3 large . TRBJ2-7
TGCGCCAGCAGCTTGCAAAGCGGGAGCACCGATGAGCAGTTCTTC CASSLQSGSTDEQFF TRBV5-1 . TRBD2 TRBJ2-1
TGTGCCAGCAGCTACCGGACATCCACTGAAGCTTTCTTT CASSYRTSTEAFF TRBV6-8 few . TRBJ1-1
TGCGCCAGCAGCGCGGACAGGGGGTACACCGGGGAGCTGTTTTTT CASSADRGYTGELFF TRBV5-1 . TRBD1 TRBJ2-2
TGTGCCAGCAGCCCAGGGGGCACCTACAATGAGCAGTTCTTC CASSPGGTYNEQFF TRBV11-3 few TRBD1 TRBJ2-1
TGTGCCAGCAGCTCGGGACAGCTTCAAGAGACCCAGTACTTC CASSSGQLQETQYF TRBV11-3 . TRBD1 TRBJ2-5
TGTGCCACCAGCGTTGCGGGCTCGAGTTGGAATGAGCAGTTCTTC CATSVAGSSWNEQFF TRBV15 . . TRBJ2-1
TGCGCCAGCAGCCCAATAGGACTAGCGGGAAACATAGGGGAGCAGTTCTTC CASSPIGLAGNIGEQFF TRBV4-1 . TRBD2 TRBJ2-1
TGTGCCAGCAGCTCACATCCCTCAAACTATGGCTACACCTTC CASSSHPSNYGYTF TRBV11-3 many . TRBJ1-2
TGTGCCAGCAGCATAAACTCTGGAAACACCATATATTTT CASSINSGNTIYF TRBV7-4 . . TRBJ1-3
TGTGCCAGCAGTTGGACCGGGACCTACGAGCAGTACTTC CASSWTGTYEQYF TRBV6-8 . . TRBJ2-7
TGCAGCGGACACAGGGGCTCCGGGGAGCTGTTTTTT CSGHRGSGELFF TRBV29-1 . TRBD1 TRBJ2-2
TGTGCCAGCTCGCTCCCGGGACAGGACCCCTACGAGCAGTACTTC CASSLPGQDPYEQYF TRBV18 large TRBD1 TRBJ2-7
TGTGCCACCAGCAGAGATCGGAGTAGCGGGTACTCCTACGAGCAGTACTTC CATSRDRSSGYSYEQYF TRBV15 . TRBD2 TRBJ2-7
TGTGCCAGCATTGGGACAGTGGGTGCCTACAATGAGCAGTTCTTC CASIGTVGAYNEQFF TRBV12-5 . TRBD1 TRBJ2-1
TGCGCCAGCAGCTTGGACCAGACTTCCTACAATGAGCAGTTCTTC CASSLDQTSYNEQFF TRBV5-1 . . TRBJ2-1
TGCGCCAGCAGCTTGCTTCGCGAGGGCTCCTACAATGAGCAGTTCTTC CASSLLREGSYNEQFF TRBV5-1 few . TRBJ2-1
TGTGCCAGCAGCTTATCGGACGGAGGAGCGTTCTACGAGCAGTACTTC CASSLSDGGAFYEQYF TRBV11-3 . . TRBJ2-7